This TCR beta chain was sequenced in a study of shared clonotypes between healthy human individuals. Several immunoSEQ 96-well plates shared each subset's DNA, each plate a replicate. Libraries were prepared by immunoSEQ multiplex PCR; TCRdb keeps only in-frame clonotypes and omits some of them. Here the sample spans some 680,000 clones, around 73% being singletons. The germline CDR1 and CDR2 sequences are SGHNT and YYREEE (reference sequence). V gave up 4 bases and J gave up 3 bases; unmatched junction bases: 4. The CDR3 totals 14 residues. The rearrangement joins TRBV5-4 to TRBJ2-5; TRBD1 agrees at 9 bases. The source material was memory CD4+ T cells sorted from blood. The subset was: CD45RA-negative fraction. The origin of this receptor is a woman aged 25 to 39 in good health. CDR3 amino acids: CASSERTGEETQYF. CDR3 DNA sequence: TGTGCCAGCAGCGAACGGACAGGGGAAGAGACCCAGTACTTC.